These 25 T cell receptor beta chains came from one sample sequenced in a study of T cell clonality in common variable immunodeficiency (dated by TCRdb to between 2014 and 2017). Preparation of the library involved the immunoSEQ multiplex PCR assay. TCRdb stores this immuneACCESS table with in-frame sequences only. Part of the clones is absent; in the studies checked, under half of the shortfall reflects unresolved V genes, and no reason is known for the rest. This sample contains under 20,000 clones, none of which is a singleton. About an eighth of the sample lies in the top ten. Results the study describes overall, beyond this receptor: Reportedly, TCRbeta sequences from CVID had fewer deletions and N-nucleotide insertions, and highly modified clones with 13 or more V deletions were absent from CVID.

No antigens are known for them. Sequenced input: peripheral blood mononuclear cells. The source is a human donor with common variable immunodeficiency.

This clone was recorded a few times. The read stops 3 residues short of the end of the CDR3; the missing end is completed from the germline J gene. This chain connects TRBV6-1 to TRBJ1-4, with a weak D call TRBD1 (5 bases). The germline V gene encodes CDR1 MNHNS and CDR2 SASEGT. Deletions cut 1 base from V and 6 bases from J, with 9 bases between. CDR3 length: 14 amino acids. CDR3 sequence reads: CASSEGRGDEKLFF. CDR3 DNA (partial): TGTGCCAGCAGTGAAGGAAGGGGCGATGAAAAA.

On this clone itself: Read coverage stops 3 residues before the CDR3 terminus; the germline J gene supplies the remainder. This rearrangement joins TRBV19 to TRBJ2-7; tentative D call: TRBD1 (6 bases). V lost 1 base to trimming and J lost 2 bases, with 9 bases between them. The CDR3 consists of 14 residues. Germline assignment: CDR1 LNHDA and CDR2 SQIVND (reference sequence). The CDR3 DNA, read in part, is TGTGCCAGTAGTATAGCTCCAGGGGCCTACGAG. Its translation is CASSIAPGAYE. The complete CDR3 sequence is CASSIAPGAYEQYF. Full variable domain (rest looked up from reference TRBV19 and TRBJ2-7): DGGITQSPKYLFRKEGQNVTLSCEQNLNHDAMYWYRQDPGQGLRLIYYSQIVNDFQKGDIAEGYSVSREKKESFPLTVTSAQKNPTAFYLCASSIAPGAYEQYFGPGTRLTVT.

Turning to this clone: The CDR3 end is not reached by the read, which stops 3 residues before it; the germline J gene fills it in. The chain is built from TRBV19 and TRBJ2-5; 13 nucleotides match TRBD2. Trimming cost V 6 bases and J 4 bases; bases outside gene matches: 8. CDR1 and CDR2 from the germline V gene are LNHDA and SQIVND (reference sequence). This CDR3 contains 16 residues. The CDR3 bases that were read are TGTGCCAGTAGCAGCATCGGACTAGCGGGGGCAGAGACC. Translating it yields CASSSIGLAGAET. In full, the CDR3 reads CASSSIGLAGAETQYF.

In this sample, this clone turned up a few times. The read terminates 3 residues before the CDR3 end, so the remaining end is supplied by the germline J gene. V usage is TRBV7-3 and J usage is TRBJ1-2; 8 bases are shared with TRBD1. The CDR3 extends over 14 amino acids. CDR1 and CDR2 from the germline V gene are SGHTA and FQGTGA. V was clipped by 5 bases and J by 3 bases; unmatched bases: 5. The CDR3 sequence is CASSRQGRDYGYTF. The part of the CDR3 DNA that was read is TGTGCCAGCAGCAGACAGGGGAGGGACTATGGC.

This clone turned up a few times. Read data end 3 residues before the CDR3 end; the end is taken from the germline J gene. J is TRBJ2-3 and V is TRBV7-2; D ambiguous. Per the germline V gene, CDR1 is SGHTA and CDR2 is FQGNSA. Trimming left V 4 bases short and J 3 bases short, with 2 bases between. CDR3 size: 11 residues. CDR3 region: CASSSTDTQYF. CDR3 DNA (partial): TGTGCCAGCAGCTCTACAGATACG.

Comment on this clone: The missing CDR3 end, 3 residues past where the read stops, is filled in from the germline J gene. J is TRBJ1-1 and V is TRBV5-1, with TRBD1 matching over 8 bases. V shed 4 bases, J shed 1 base, and the junction held 6 bases outside the gene matches. CDR1 and CDR2 (germline): SGHRS, YFSETQ. The CDR3 is made up of 15 amino acids. CDR3 residues: CASSGTRGQNTEAFF. The part of the CDR3 DNA that was read is TGCGCCAGCAGCGGTACCAGGGGGCAGAACACTGAA.

This clone was recorded many times. Coverage ceases 3 residues before the CDR3 finishes, and the germline J gene fills in the end. The chain combines TRBV20-1 with TRBJ2-2; possible D gene TRBD2, 7 bases. The CDR3 consists of 15 residues. The V gene's germline CDR1 is DFQATT and CDR2 SNEGSKA (reference sequence). V lost 5 bases, J lost 5 bases, and 18 bases lay in between. The sequenced part of the CDR3 DNA is TGCAGTGCTCATGGGGCGGGGGCTACGACCGGGGAG. This gives the protein CSAHGAGATTGE. The entire CDR3 sequence reads CSAHGAGATTGELFF.

Regarding this clone: Read data end 3 residues before the CDR3 end; the end is taken from the germline J gene. The chain is built from TRBV19 and TRBJ2-2, with a possible D match to TRBD1 (6 bases). Germline V CDR1 and CDR2: LNHDA, SQIVND (reference sequence). This CDR3 is 15 amino acids long. Trimming shortened V by 5 bases and J by 1 base, and 11 bases separated the two germline ends. The CDR3 reads CASSSGTLNTGELFF. The covered CDR3 bases are TGTGCCAGTAGTTCCGGGACACTGAACACCGGGGAG.

Regarding this clone: The read stops 3 residues short of the end of the CDR3; the missing end is completed from the germline J gene. The chain recombines TRBV19 with TRBJ2-5, with TRBD1 matching over 9 bases. Losses at the gene ends were 9 bases for V and 0 bases for J; bases not matched to a gene: 5. The CDR3 covers 14 residues. From germline, CDR1 is LNHDA and CDR2 SQIVND (reference sequence). This CDR3 reads CASTDRGDQETQYF. The sequenced part of the CDR3 DNA is TGTGCCAGCACCGACAGGGGGGACCAAGAGACC.

As for this clone: A read error may account for a junction end that differs from germline. The read is 3 residues too short to cover the CDR3 end, so that end is filled in from the germline J gene. The rearrangement links TRBV6-1 to TRBJ1-6; 10 nucleotides align to TRBD1. The germline V gene encodes CDR1 MNHNS and CDR2 SASEGT. The CDR3 contains 16 residues. The CDR3: CASSEWDRGNKSPLHF. The part of the CDR3 DNA that was read is TGTGCCAGCAGTGAATGGGACAGGGGAAATAAGTCACCC.

This clone was counted many times. The read halts 3 residues ahead of the CDR3 end, with the missing end drawn from the germline J gene. The rearrangement links TRBV7-9 to TRBJ2-5; 8 nucleotides align to TRBD2. With V trimmed by 8 bases and J by 5 bases, 7 bases remained unmatched. Germline V gene lookup returns CDR1 SEHNR and CDR2 FQNEAQ (reference sequence). CDR3 length: 13 amino acids. Incomplete CDR3 DNA: TGTGCCAGCGAGCGGGGGCCGTCGGAGACC. Encoded protein: CASERGPSET. The whole CDR3 reads CASERGPSETQYF.

This clone was detected a few times. The CDR3 end is not reached by the read, which stops 3 residues before it; the germline J gene fills it in. The J gene is TRBJ1-1, the V gene TRBV19, with TRBD1 identical over 9 bases. The ends lost 3 bases at V and 6 bases at J; junction bases unmatched: 5. Germline assignment: CDR1 LNHDA and CDR2 SQIVND (reference sequence). CDR3 length: 14 amino acids. CDR3 DNA (partial): TGTGCCAGTAGTATCGGACAGGGGCTTCCTGAA. Its protein product is CASSIGQGLPE. The entire CDR3 protein is CASSIGQGLPEAFF.

With respect to this clone: The CDR3 is cut off 3 residues early in the read; its end comes from the germline J gene. The rearrangement links TRBV30 to TRBJ2-1, with 11 bases that match TRBD1. This CDR3 is 20 amino acids long. CDR1 is GTSNPN and CDR2 is SVGIG in the germline V gene (reference sequence). J gave up 5 bases and V 6 bases, and 24 bases lay outside the gene matches. The CDR3 bases that were read are TGTGCCTGCACCGACCTACCCCCAGGGACAGGGGGTACAATAAACAATGAG. This codes for CACTDLPPGTGGTINNE. The CDR3, in full, reads CACTDLPPGTGGTINNEQFF.

Concerning this clone: The read is 3 residues too short to cover the CDR3 end, so that end is filled in from the germline J gene. V usage is TRBV30 and J usage is TRBJ2-5; D uncertain. The length of the CDR3 is 13 residues. CDR1 and CDR2 from the germline V gene are GTSNPN and SVGIG (reference sequence). V lost 2 bases, J lost 3 bases, and 10 bases lay in between. The CDR3 sequence is CAWSSALEETQYF. CDR3 bases read: TGTGCCTGGAGTTCTGCACTTGAAGAGACC.

This clone ranks as medium-sized (0.01 to 0.1%). The read terminates 3 residues ahead of where the CDR3 ends, so the germline J gene completes it. The chain is built from TRBV5-1 and TRBJ2-3; 9 bases line up with TRBD2. This CDR3 has 16 amino acids. Germline trimming cut 1 base from V and 2 bases from J; bases unmatched to any gene: 5. CDR1 SGHRS and CDR2 YFSETQ come from the germline V gene. The CDR3 sequence is CASSLNSGGYTDTQYF. Incomplete CDR3 DNA: TGCGCCAGCAGCTTGAACAGCGGGGGGTACACAGATACG. Complete variable domain (other parts from reference TRBV5-1 and TRBJ2-3): KAGVTQTPRYLIKTRGQQVTLSCSPISGHRSVSWYQQTPGQGLQFLFEYFSETQRNKGNFPGRFSGRQFSNSRSEMNVSTLELGDSALYLCASSLNSGGYTDTQYFGPGTRLTVL.

This clone was detected many times. The CDR3 end lies 3 residues beyond the end of the read and is filled in from the germline J gene. This sequence joins TRBV29-1 and TRBJ2-4; no clear D. CDR3 length: 11 residues. The V gene's germline CDR1 is SQVTM and CDR2 ANQGSEA. The part of the CDR3 DNA that was read is TGCAGCGTTGATGACCGGGTTTCT. Residues: CSVDDRVS. The full CDR3 protein reads CSVDDRVSQYF.

With regard to this clone: The DNA ends 3 residues before the CDR3 does, and the rest of the CDR3 is filled in from the germline J gene. The chain uses TRBV20-1 and TRBJ1-1; D may be TRBD1 (6 bases). Germline CDR1 DFQATT, CDR2 SNEGSKA (reference sequence). The CDR3 contains 15 residues. Trimming pared 6 bases from V and 4 bases from J, leaving 21 bases between. This CDR3 reads CSAGPPTGPGTEAFF. CDR3 DNA, as far as it was read: TGCAGTGCCGGTCCTCCTACAGGGCCGGGCACTGAA.

The table lists this clone with a few counts. Sequencing ends 3 residues short of the CDR3 end; the germline J gene provides the rest. The gene calls are TRBV18 and TRBJ2-1; 15 positions match TRBD2. The CDR3 loop spans 16 amino acids. From germline, CDR1 is KGHSH and CDR2 LQKENI. Trimming removed 0 bases from V and 9 bases from J; junction bases left unmatched: 3. CDR3 in amino acids: CASSPPGTSGGPEQFF. The DNA read from the CDR3 is TGTGCCAGCTCACCACCCGGGACTAGCGGGGGGCCTGAG.

Only a few counts were recorded for this clone. The read ends 3 residues early relative to the CDR3; the germline J gene fills the gap. The chain is built from TRBV20-1 and TRBJ2-5, with D unresolved. The germline gives CDR1 DFQATT, CDR2 SNEGSKA (reference sequence). This CDR3 contains 15 residues. Between the trimmed V and J ends, which lost 5 bases and 5 bases, there was a span of 21 bases. The CDR3 here is CSASKGANFAETQYF. The sequenced part of the CDR3 DNA is TGCAGTGCTTCTAAGGGCGCTAACTTTGCGGAGACC.

This clone was counted a few times. The CDR3: CASSLSRSFRVGNTEAFF. The DNA read from the CDR3 is TGTGCCAGCAGCTTATCCCGGAGCTTTCGGGTTGGCAACACTGAA. The V call is TRBV7-8, the J call TRBJ1-1; D not certain. The read ends 3 residues shy of where the CDR3 ends; the end is completed using the germline J gene. Trimming pared 2 bases from V and 2 bases from J, leaving 21 bases between. This CDR3 is 18 amino acids long. CDR1 is SGHVS and CDR2 is FQNEAQ in the germline V gene.

This clone was seen ten or more times. The read ends 3 residues shy of where the CDR3 ends; the end is completed using the germline J gene. The chain has TRBV20-1 and TRBJ1-4, with 8 bases lining up with TRBD1. Germline V gene data show CDR1 as DFQATT and CDR2 as SNEGSKA (reference sequence). The V and J ends lost 5 bases and 7 bases, in that order; junction bases with no gene match: 12. The CDR3 sequence is 15 residues long. The CDR3 is CSAGQGTRTAEKLFF. CDR3 DNA (partial): TGCAGTGCTGGACAGGGTACCCGTACGGCTGAAAAA.

With regard to this clone: The read ends 3 residues before the CDR3 terminus; that terminus is restored from the germline J gene. J is TRBJ1-1 and V is TRBV7-9, with D perhaps TRBD1 (5 bases). The CDR3 is made up of 14 amino acids. The germline CDR1 and CDR2 sequences are SEHNR and FQNEAQ (reference sequence). V was trimmed by 5 bases and J by 4 bases, leaving 14 bases between them. The CDR3 sequence: CASSGREAGTEAFF. The sequenced CDR3 bases are TGTGCCAGCAGCGGCAGGGAGGCTGGCACTGAA.

This clone ranks as large. The CDR3 sequence is CASSSPRAGGHEQFF. Incomplete CDR3 DNA: TGTGCCAGCAGTTCTCCTCGGGCGGGAGGGCATGAG. The rearrangement uses TRBV28 and TRBJ2-1; TRBD2 matches 9 bases. Read sequence stops 3 residues before the CDR3 end, and the germline J gene provides the missing end. V shed 4 bases, J shed 8 bases, and the junction held 9 bases outside the gene matches. Germline assignment: CDR1 MDHEN and CDR2 SYDVKM. This CDR3 is 15 amino acids long.

This clone was seen more than once but under ten times. The read stops 3 residues short of the end of the CDR3; the missing end is completed from the germline J gene. V is TRBV18 and J is TRBJ1-5; no definite D call. CDR1 and CDR2 from the germline V gene are KGHSH and LQKENI. V shed 0 bases and J shed 4 bases, with 13 bases lying between them. The CDR3 has 16 residues. Partial CDR3 DNA: TGTGCCAGCTCACCACCCGCTCCACGGTCTAATCAGCCC. Amino acids: CASSPPAPRSNQP. The full CDR3 protein reads CASSPPAPRSNQPQHF. The variable domain in full, with the rest retrieved from reference TRBV18 and TRBJ1-5, is NAGVMQNPRHLVRRRGQEARLRCSPMKGHSHVYWYRQLPEEGLKFMVYLQKENIIDESGMPKERFSAEFPKEGPSILRIQQVVRGDSAAYFCASSPPAPRSNQPQHFGDGTRLSIL.

This clone was observed many times. Read coverage stops 3 residues before the CDR3 terminus; the germline J gene supplies the remainder. V is TRBV5-1 and J is TRBJ2-6; 11 bases align to TRBD2. CDR1 is SGHRS, CDR2 YFSETQ, per germline. CDR3 length equals 18 residues. Trimming took 4 bases from V and 4 from J; bases not matched to a gene: 10. The part of the CDR3 DNA that was read is TGCGCCAGCAGCCCCGGACTAGCGGGTACTCTGGGGGCCAACGTC. This gives the protein CASSPGLAGTLGANV. The CDR3 in full is CASSPGLAGTLGANVLTF.